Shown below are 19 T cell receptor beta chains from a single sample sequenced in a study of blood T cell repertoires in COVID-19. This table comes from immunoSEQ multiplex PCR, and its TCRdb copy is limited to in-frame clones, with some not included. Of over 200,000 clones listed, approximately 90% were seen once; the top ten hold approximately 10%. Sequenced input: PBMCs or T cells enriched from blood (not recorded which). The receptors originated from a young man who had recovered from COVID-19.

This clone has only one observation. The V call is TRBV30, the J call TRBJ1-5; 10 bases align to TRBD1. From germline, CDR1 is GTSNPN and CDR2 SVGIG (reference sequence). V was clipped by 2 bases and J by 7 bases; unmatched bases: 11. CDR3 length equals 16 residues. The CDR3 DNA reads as TGTGCCTGGAGTACAACTCCGGGACAGGGGAACCAGCCCCAGCATTTT. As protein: CAWSTTPGQGNQPQHF.

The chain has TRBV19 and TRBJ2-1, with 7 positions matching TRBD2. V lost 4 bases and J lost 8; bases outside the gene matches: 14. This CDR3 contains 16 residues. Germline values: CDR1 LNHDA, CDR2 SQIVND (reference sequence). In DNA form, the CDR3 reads TGTGCCAGTAGTACGGCCGGGACTACGCTTTGGGATGAGCAGTTCTTC. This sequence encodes CASSTAGTTLWDEQFF.

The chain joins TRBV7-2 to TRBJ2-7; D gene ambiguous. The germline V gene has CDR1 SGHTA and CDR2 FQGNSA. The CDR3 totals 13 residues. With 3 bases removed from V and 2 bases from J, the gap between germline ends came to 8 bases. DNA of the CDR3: TGTGCCAGCAGCTTTAGTGAGCCCTACGAGCAGTACTTC. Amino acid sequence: CASSFSEPYEQYF.

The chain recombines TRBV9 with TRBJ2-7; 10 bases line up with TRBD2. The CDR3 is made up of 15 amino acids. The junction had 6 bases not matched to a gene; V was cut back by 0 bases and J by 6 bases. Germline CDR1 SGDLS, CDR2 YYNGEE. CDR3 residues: CASSVGTAGGVEQYF. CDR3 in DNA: TGTGCCAGCAGCGTAGGGACAGCGGGAGGGGTCGAGCAGTACTTC. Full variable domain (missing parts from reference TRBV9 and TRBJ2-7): DSGVTQTPKHLITATGQRVTLRCSPRSGDLSVYWYQQSLDQGLQFLIQYYNGEERAKGNILERFSAQQFPDLHSELNLSSLELGDSALYFCASSVGTAGGVEQYFGPGTRLTVT.

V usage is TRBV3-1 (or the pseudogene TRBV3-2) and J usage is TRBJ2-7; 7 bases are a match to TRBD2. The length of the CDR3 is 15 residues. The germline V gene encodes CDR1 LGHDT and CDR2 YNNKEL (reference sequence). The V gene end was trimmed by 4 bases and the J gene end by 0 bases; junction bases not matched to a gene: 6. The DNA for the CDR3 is TGTGCCAGCAGCCCCCCTAGCGGCGGCTCCTACGAGCAGTACTTC. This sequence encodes CASSPPSGGSYEQYF.

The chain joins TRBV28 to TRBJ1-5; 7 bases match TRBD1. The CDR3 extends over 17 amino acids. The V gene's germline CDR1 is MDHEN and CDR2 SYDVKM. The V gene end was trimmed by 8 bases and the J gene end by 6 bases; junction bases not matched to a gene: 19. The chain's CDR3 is CASRTGDSWVISQPQHF. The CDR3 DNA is TGTGCCAGCCGTACAGGGGACTCCTGGGTTATAAGTCAGCCCCAGCATTTT.

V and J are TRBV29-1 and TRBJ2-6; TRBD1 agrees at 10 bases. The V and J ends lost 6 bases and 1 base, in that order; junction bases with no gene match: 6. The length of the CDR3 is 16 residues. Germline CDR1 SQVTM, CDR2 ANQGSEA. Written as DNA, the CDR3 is TGCAGCGTAAGCGGGACAGGGGATTCTGGGGCCAACGTCCTGACTTTC. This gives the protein CSVSGTGDSGANVLTF.

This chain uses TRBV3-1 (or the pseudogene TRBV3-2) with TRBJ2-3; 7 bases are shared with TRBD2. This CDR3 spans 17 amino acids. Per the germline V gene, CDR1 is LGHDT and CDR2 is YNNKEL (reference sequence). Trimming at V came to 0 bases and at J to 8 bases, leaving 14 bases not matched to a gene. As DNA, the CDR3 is TGTGCCAGCAGCCAAGATAAATTGGGACTACTTCGGGGTACGCAGTATTTT. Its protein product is CASSQDKLGLLRGTQYF.

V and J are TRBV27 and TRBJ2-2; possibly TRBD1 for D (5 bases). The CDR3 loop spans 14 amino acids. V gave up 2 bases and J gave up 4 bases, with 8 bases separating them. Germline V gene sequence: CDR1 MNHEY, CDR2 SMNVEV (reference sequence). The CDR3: CASSLGASTGELFF. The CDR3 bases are TGTGCCAGCAGTTTAGGGGCTAGCACCGGGGAGCTGTTTTTT.

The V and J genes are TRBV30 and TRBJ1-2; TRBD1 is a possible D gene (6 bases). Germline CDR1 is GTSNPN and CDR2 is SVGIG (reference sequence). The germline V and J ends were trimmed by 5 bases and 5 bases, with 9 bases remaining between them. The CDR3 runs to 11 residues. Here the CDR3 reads CAWQGQYGYTF. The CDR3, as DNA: TGTGCCTGGCAGGGACAATATGGCTACACCTTC.

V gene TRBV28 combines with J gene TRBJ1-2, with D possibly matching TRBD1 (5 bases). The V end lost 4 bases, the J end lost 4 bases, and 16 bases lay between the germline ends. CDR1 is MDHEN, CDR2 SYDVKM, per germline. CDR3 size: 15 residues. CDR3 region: CASSSPGELLYGYTF. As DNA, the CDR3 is TGTGCCAGCAGTTCCCCGGGGGAGTTGCTCTATGGCTACACCTTC.

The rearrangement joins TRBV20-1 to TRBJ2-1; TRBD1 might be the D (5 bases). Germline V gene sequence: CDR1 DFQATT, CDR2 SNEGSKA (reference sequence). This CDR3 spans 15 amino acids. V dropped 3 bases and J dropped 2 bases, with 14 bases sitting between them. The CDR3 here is CSASPPTGTYNEQFF. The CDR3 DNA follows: TGCAGTGCTAGTCCTCCAACAGGAACCTACAATGAGCAGTTCTTC.

CDR3 protein: CASSQPGTHIYEQYF. The CDR3 bases are TGTGCCAGCAGTCAACCCGGGACTCACATCTACGAGCAGTACTTC. This chain links TRBV5-4 with TRBJ2-7; D might be TRBD2 (6 bases). CDR3 length: 15 residues. Germline CDR1 SGHNT, CDR2 YYREEE (reference sequence). With 5 bases removed from V and 3 bases from J, the gap between germline ends came to 18 bases. Full variable domain (outside the CDR3, taken from reference TRBV5-4 and TRBJ2-7): ETGVTQSPTHLIKTRGQQVTLRCSSQSGHNTVSWYQQALGQGPQFIFQYYREEENGRGNFPPRFSGLQFPNYSSELNVNALELDDSALYLCASSQPGTHIYEQYFGPGTRLTVT.

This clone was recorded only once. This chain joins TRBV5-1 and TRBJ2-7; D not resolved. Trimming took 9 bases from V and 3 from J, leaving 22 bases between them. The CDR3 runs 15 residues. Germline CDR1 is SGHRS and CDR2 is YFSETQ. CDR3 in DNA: TGCGCCAAGCAGCAGCTTGGTCCAGGCCTCTACGAGCAGTACTTC. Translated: CAKQQLGPGLYEQYF.

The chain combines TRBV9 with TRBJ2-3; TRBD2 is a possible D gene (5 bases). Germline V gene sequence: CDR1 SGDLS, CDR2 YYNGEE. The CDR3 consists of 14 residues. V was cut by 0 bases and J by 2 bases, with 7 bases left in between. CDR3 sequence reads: CASSVGLHTDTQYF. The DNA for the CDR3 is TGTGCCAGCAGCGTAGGACTACACACAGATACGCAGTATTTT.

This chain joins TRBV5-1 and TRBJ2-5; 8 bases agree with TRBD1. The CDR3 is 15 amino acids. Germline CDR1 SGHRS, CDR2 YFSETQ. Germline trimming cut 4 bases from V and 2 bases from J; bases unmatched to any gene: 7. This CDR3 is CASSRRGDRQETQYF. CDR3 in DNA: TGCGCCAGCAGCCGGAGGGGGGACAGGCAAGAGACCCAGTACTTC.

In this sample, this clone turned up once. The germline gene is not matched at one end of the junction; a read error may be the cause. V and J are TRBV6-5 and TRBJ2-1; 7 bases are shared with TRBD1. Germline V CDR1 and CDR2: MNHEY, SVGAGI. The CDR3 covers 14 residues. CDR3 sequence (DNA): TGTGCCACCAATCTAGGACAGGATTACAATGGGCAGTTCTTC. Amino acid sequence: CATNLGQDYNGQFF.

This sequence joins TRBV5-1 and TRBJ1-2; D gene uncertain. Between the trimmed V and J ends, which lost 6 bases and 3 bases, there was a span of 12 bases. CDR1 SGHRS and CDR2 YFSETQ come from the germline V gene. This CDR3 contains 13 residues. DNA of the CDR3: TGCGCCAGCACCCCGACGGGAGACTATGGCTACACCTTC. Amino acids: CASTPTGDYGYTF.

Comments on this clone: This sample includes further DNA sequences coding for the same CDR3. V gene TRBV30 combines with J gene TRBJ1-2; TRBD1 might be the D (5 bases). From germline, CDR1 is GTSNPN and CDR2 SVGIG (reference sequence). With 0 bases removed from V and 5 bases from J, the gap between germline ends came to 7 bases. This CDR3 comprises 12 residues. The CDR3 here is CAWSVGGYGYTF. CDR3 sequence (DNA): TGTGCCTGGAGTGTCGGGGGGTATGGCTACACCTTC.